Listed below are T cell receptor beta chains from one sample, sequenced in a study of OX40 agonist ivuxolimab in advanced cancers. This table comes from immunoSEQ multiplex PCR, and its TCRdb copy is limited to in-frame clones, with some not included. The table records tens of thousands of clones, around 84% of them present only once. The sequencing here drew on CD4+ or CD8+ T cells sorted from blood, taken in a trial of the OX40 agonist ivuxolimab. Source of these receptors: an adult with an advanced solid tumor such as melanoma, head and neck, liver or kidney cancer. Both conserved end residues are part of each CDR3. The D gene is left open where the match is weak. Where a row states a size, it is once, few, many or the class of an expanded clone; other rows omit it.

d_call | clone_size | j_call | v_call | cdr3_aa | cdr3_nt
- | - | TRBJ2-3 | TRBV5-1 | CASSLEAASTDTQYF | TGCGCCAGCAGCTTGGAGGCGGCCAGCACAGATACGCAGTATTTT
- | - | TRBJ1-1 | TRBV19 | CASSRNALMNTEAFF | TGTGCCAGTAGTAGGAACGCGCTTATGAACACTGAAGCTTTCTTT
- | - | TRBJ1-5 | TRBV10-3 | CATDELGGGQPQHF | TGTGCCACGGACGAACTGGGGGGCGGTCAGCCCCAGCATTTT
- | once | TRBJ2-7 | TRBV7-3 | CASSPANSYEQYF | TGTGCCAGCAGCCCCGCTAATTCCTACGAGCAGTACTTC
- | - | TRBJ1-3 | TRBV6-1 | CASSESGDTIYF | TGTGCCAGCAGTGAGTCGGGGGACACCATATATTTT
TRBD2 | - | TRBJ2-1 | TRBV28 | CASRSSGRASHEQFF | TGTGCCAGCAGATCAAGCGGGAGGGCCAGTCATGAGCAGTTCTTC
- | - | TRBJ2-7 | TRBV7-3 | CASSPSTEGPYEQYF | TGTGCCAGCAGTCCGTCGACGGAGGGCCCCTACGAGCAGTACTTC
TRBD1 | few | TRBJ2-7 | TRBV11-2 | CASSPRTGPSNEQYF | TGTGCCAGCAGCCCAAGGACAGGGCCAAGCAACGAGCAGTACTTC
TRBD2 | - | TRBJ2-2 | TRBV7-6 | CASSPGLAGGPGTGELFF | TGTGCCAGCAGCCCGGGACTAGCGGGGGGGCCGGGCACCGGGGAGCTGTTTTTT
TRBD2 | - | TRBJ2-5 | TRBV6-5 | CASSIPSGGQETQYF | TGTGCCAGCAGTATCCCTAGCGGGGGACAAGAGACCCAGTACTTC
TRBD2 | - | TRBJ2-1 | TRBV7-2 | CASSLILRGLAGNEQFF | TGTGCCAGCAGCTTAATACTACGAGGACTAGCGGGGAATGAGCAGTTCTTC
- | - | TRBJ2-1 | TRBV2 | CASSEGGGGGHEQFF | TGTGCCAGCAGTGAAGGGGGGGGAGGGGGGCATGAGCAGTTCTTC
TRBD1 | once | TRBJ1-1 | TRBV10-3 | CAISESTDGSGTEMNTEAFF | TGTGCCATCAGTGAGTCGACAGATGGGAGTGGGACAGAGATGAACACTGAAGCTTTCTTT
- | - | TRBJ2-7 | TRBV6-1 | CASSEAYEQYF | TGTGCCAGCAGTGAGGCCTACGAGCAGTACTTC
- | - | TRBJ2-1 | TRBV6-5 | CASSYSWGYNEQFF | TGTGCCAGCAGTTACTCTTGGGGTTACAATGAGCAGTTCTTC
TRBD2 | - | TRBJ2-4 | TRBV27 | CASTGGKNIQYF | TGTGCCAGCACCGGGGGGAAAAACATTCAGTACTTC
- | once | TRBJ1-5 | TRBV4-1 | CASSQSQENQPQHF | TGCGCCAGCAGCCAATCTCAGGAGAATCAGCCCCAGCATTTT
- | - | TRBJ2-2 | TRBV5-1 | CASSLGQTNTGELFF | TGCGCCAGCAGCTTGGGGCAGACGAACACCGGGGAGCTGTTTTTT
- | - | TRBJ1-1 | TRBV7-9 | CASSRTFVDTEAFF | TGTGCCAGCAGCCGGACCTTTGTGGACACTGAAGCTTTCTTT
- | - | TRBJ2-1 | TRBV5-1 | CASSLVTNYNEQFF | TGCGCCAGCAGCTTGGTAACTAACTACAATGAGCAGTTCTTC
TRBD1 | - | TRBJ1-6 | TRBV7-9 | CASSFEGASNSPLHF | TGTGCCAGCAGCTTTGAGGGGGCGTCTAATTCACCCCTCCACTTT
TRBD1 | - | TRBJ1-1 | TRBV19 | CASRAQGAVDTEAFF | TGTGCCAGTAGGGCTCAGGGGGCAGTGGACACTGAAGCTTTCTTT
- | - | TRBJ1-1 | TRBV11-1 | CASSFSRNTEAFF | TGTGCCAGCAGCTTTAGCAGGAACACTGAAGCTTTCTTT
- | - | TRBJ2-7 | TRBV18 | CASSPGGREQYF | TGTGCCAGCTCCCCGGGGGGCCGCGAGCAGTACTTC
- | - | TRBJ2-2 | TRBV5-6 | CASSLRMTGLGNTGELFF | TGTGCCAGCAGCCTACGAATGACAGGACTTGGGAACACCGGGGAGCTGTTTTTT
TRBD1 | - | TRBJ2-5 | TRBV19 | CASSQGAQTQYF | TGTGCCAGTAGCCAGGGGGCACAGACCCAGTACTTC
TRBD1 | few | TRBJ2-7 | TRBV6-5 | CAGGQGPEQYF | TGTGCCGGAGGACAGGGGCCCGAGCAGTACTTC
- | - | TRBJ1-2 | TRBV9 | CASSGPDGRSGGYTF | TGTGCCAGCAGCGGACCAGATGGACGGTCGGGGGGCTACACCTTC
- | - | TRBJ2-1 | TRBV19 | CASSAMRENGEQFF | TGTGCCAGTAGTGCCATGAGGGAAAATGGTGAGCAGTTCTTC
- | - | TRBJ1-4 | TRBV6-5 | CASSPREPTNEKLFF | TGTGCCAGCAGTCCCCGGGAGCCAACTAATGAAAAACTGTTTTTT
- | few | TRBJ2-6 | TRBV6-1 | CASSEAQGGANVLTF | TGTGCCAGCAGTGAAGCGCAGGGTGGGGCCAACGTCCTGACTTTC
- | - | TRBJ2-1 | TRBV18 | CASSPGTDNEQFF | TGTGCCAGCTCACCCGGGACCGACAATGAGCAGTTCTTC
- | - | TRBJ2-6 | TRBV19 | CASSWGQASGANVLTF | TGTGCCAGTAGCTGGGGGCAGGCTTCTGGGGCCAACGTCCTGACTTTC
TRBD2 | - | TRBJ2-3 | TRBV2 | CASSTSGGGLGTDTQYF | TGTGCCAGCAGCACTAGCGGGGGGGGTCTTGGCACAGATACGCAGTATTTT
- | - | TRBJ1-1 | TRBV19 | CASSTVHGEAFF | TGTGCCAGTAGTACGGTGCACGGTGAAGCTTTCTTT
- | - | TRBJ1-2 | TRBV6-5 | CASSEFGGYTF | TGTGCCAGCAGTGAGTTCGGTGGCTACACCTTC
- | once | TRBJ2-7 | TRBV4-1 | CASSQDQGSEQYF | TGTGCCAGCAGCCAAGACCAGGGGAGTGAGCAGTACTTC
TRBD1 | - | TRBJ2-3 | TRBV7-8 | CASSLWGQVGTDTQYF | TGTGCCAGCAGCTTATGGGGACAGGTGGGCACAGATACGCAGTATTTT
- | - | TRBJ1-3 | TRBV19 | CASNAGITGNTIYF | TGTGCCAGTAATGCAGGGATAACCGGAAACACCATATATTTT
TRBD1 | - | TRBJ1-3 | TRBV9 | CASSVATGGGNTIYF | TGTGCCAGCAGCGTAGCAACAGGGGGTGGAAACACCATATATTTT
TRBD1 | - | TRBJ1-2 | TRBV5-6 | CASSLGDRRLHPADGYTF | TGTGCCAGCAGCTTGGGGGACAGGCGCTTACACCCGGCGGATGGCTACACCTTC
TRBD1 | - | TRBJ1-1 | TRBV7-3 | CASSSPGTGNTEAFF | TGTGCCAGCAGCTCCCCAGGGACAGGCAACACTGAAGCTTTCTTT
TRBD1 | - | TRBJ1-1 | TRBV5-6 | CASSPRDRGNTEAFF | TGTGCCAGCAGCCCCCGGGACAGAGGGAACACTGAAGCTTTCTTT
- | - | TRBJ1-3 | TRBV14 | CASSQVQGPGNTIYF | TGTGCCAGCAGCCAAGTTCAAGGGCCTGGAAACACCATATATTTT
- | - | TRBJ2-5 | TRBV18 | CASLPGAGETQYF | TGTGCCAGCTTACCAGGGGCCGGAGAGACCCAGTACTTC
- | - | TRBJ2-1 | TRBV6-1 | CASKGMVGLYNEQFF | TGTGCCAGCAAGGGTATGGTCGGTCTCTACAATGAGCAGTTCTTC
- | - | TRBJ1-4 | TRBV9 | CASSVDGDWGEKLFF | TGTGCCAGCAGCGTAGACGGGGATTGGGGTGAAAAACTGTTTTTT
- | once | TRBJ2-5 | TRBV29-1 | CSTRLEQETQYF | TGCAGCACCAGACTGGAACAAGAGACCCAGTACTTC
- | - | TRBJ1-1 | TRBV10-2 | CASSDNRNTEAFF | TGCGCCAGCAGTGATAACAGAAACACTGAAGCTTTCTTT
- | - | TRBJ2-3 | TRBV9 | CASSVKGGGTDTQYF | TGTGCCAGCAGCGTAAAAGGGGGGGGCACAGATACGCAGTATTTT
- | few | TRBJ1-5 | TRBV5-1 | CASSLYPDSGQPQHF | TGCGCCAGCAGCTTGTACCCGGACAGCGGTCAGCCCCAGCATTTT
TRBD2 | - | TRBJ2-1 | TRBV30 | CAWIREGLSYNEQFF | TGTGCCTGGATACGGGAGGGCCTCTCCTACAATGAGCAGTTCTTC
- | - | TRBJ1-5 | TRBV27 | CASSLGFGGNQPQHF | TGTGCCAGCAGTTTAGGGTTCGGGGGCAATCAGCCCCAGCATTTT